Listed here is a single T cell receptor (beta chain). Assay used: immunoSEQ multiplex PCR; TCRdb lists only in-frame clones, some missing. The sample carries about 300,000 clones, 75% to 90% recorded once. Participant-reported clinical history was the basis for cohort assignment. Symptom resolution, clearance, or two negative PCRs marked the recovered donors of Cohort 3. The data belong to a study of blood T cell repertoires in COVID-19. Sample: PBMCs or T cells enriched from blood (not recorded which). This receptor was taken from a woman between 45 and 65 years old who had recovered from COVID-19.

This CDR3 reads CASRTSGTSYNEQFF. In nucleotides, the CDR3 is TGTGCCAGTAGAACTAGCGGGACCTCCTACAATGAGCAGTTCTTC. The chain has TRBV19 and TRBJ2-1; 10 bases map to TRBD2. V lost 6 bases to trimming and J lost 0 bases; unmatched junction nucleotides: 2. This CDR3 region has 15 residues. Per germline, CDR1 LNHDA and CDR2 SQIVND (reference sequence).